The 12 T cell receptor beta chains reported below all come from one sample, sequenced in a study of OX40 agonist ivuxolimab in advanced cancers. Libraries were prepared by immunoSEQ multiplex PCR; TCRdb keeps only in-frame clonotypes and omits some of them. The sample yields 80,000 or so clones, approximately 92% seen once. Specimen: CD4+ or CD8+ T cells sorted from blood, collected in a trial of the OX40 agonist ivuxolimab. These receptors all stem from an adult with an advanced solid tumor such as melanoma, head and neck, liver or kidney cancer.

CDR3 protein: CASSLYRQGTYSGNTIYF. CDR3 sequence (DNA): TGTGCCAGCAGTCTTTATCGACAGGGAACCTACTCTGGAAACACCATATATTTT. The rearrangement joins TRBV2 to TRBJ1-3; 7 bases are shared with TRBD1. Germline assignment: CDR1 SNHLY and CDR2 FYNNEI. The CDR3 is 18 residues long. V shed 5 bases and J 0 bases; nucleotides not matched to a gene: 13.

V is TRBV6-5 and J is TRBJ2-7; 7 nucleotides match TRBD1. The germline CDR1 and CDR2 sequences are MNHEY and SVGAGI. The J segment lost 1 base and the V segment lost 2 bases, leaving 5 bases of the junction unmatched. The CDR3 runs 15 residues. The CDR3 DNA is TGTGCCAGCAGTTACACCCTGGGACAGTCCTACGAGCAGTACTTC. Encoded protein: CASSYTLGQSYEQYF.

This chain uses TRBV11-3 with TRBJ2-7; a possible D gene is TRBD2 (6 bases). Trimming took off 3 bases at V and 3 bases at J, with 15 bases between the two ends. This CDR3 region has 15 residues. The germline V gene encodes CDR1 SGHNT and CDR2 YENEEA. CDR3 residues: CASSFTAGKNYEQYF. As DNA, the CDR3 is TGTGCCAGCAGCTTTACGGCGGGAAAAAACTACGAGCAGTACTTC. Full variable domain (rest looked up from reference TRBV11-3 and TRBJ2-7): EAGVVQSPRYKIIEKKQPVAFWCNPISGHNTLYWYLQNLGQGPELLIRYENEEAVDDSQLPKDRFSAERLKGVDSTLKIQPAELGDSAVYLCASSFTAGKNYEQYFGPGTRLTVT.

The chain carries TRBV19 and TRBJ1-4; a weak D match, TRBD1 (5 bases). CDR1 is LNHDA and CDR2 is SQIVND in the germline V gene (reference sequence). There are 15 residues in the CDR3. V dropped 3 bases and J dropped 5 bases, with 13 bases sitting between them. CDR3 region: CASSISGHENEKLFF. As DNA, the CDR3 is TGTGCCAGTAGTATTTCCGGACATGAGAATGAAAAACTGTTTTTT.

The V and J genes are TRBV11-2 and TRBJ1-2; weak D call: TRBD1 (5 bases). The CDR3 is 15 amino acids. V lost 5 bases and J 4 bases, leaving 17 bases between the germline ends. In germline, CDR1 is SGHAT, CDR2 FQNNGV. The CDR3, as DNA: TGTGCCAGCAGCCAAACTGGGGGGACCAGCTATGGCTACACCTTC. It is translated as CASSQTGGTSYGYTF. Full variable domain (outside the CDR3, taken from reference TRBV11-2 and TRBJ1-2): EAGVAQSPRYKIIEKRQSVAFWCNPISGHATLYWYQQILGQGPKLLIQFQNNGVVDDSQLPKDRFSAERLKGVDSTLKIQPAKLEDSAVYLCASSQTGGTSYGYTFGSGTRLTVV.

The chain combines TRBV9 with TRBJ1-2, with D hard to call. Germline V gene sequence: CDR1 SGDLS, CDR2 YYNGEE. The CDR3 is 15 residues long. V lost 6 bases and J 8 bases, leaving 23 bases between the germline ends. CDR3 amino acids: CASNDPRAGWEGYTF. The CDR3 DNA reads TGTGCCAGCAACGACCCCCGAGCCGGTTGGGAGGGCTACACCTTC.

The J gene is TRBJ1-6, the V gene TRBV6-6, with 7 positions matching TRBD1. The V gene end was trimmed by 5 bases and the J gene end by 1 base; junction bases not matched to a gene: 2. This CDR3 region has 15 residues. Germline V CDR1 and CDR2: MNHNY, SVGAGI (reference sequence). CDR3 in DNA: TGTGCCAGCAGTGTGGGACAGTCCTATAATTCACCCCTCCACTTT. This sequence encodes CASSVGQSYNSPLHF.

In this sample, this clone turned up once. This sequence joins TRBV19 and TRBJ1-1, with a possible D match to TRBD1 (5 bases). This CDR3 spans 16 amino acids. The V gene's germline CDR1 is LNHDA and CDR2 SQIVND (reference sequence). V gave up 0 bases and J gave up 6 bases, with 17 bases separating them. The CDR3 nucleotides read TGTGCCAGTAGTATAGATCAAGGGGCCCCTCACGCTGAAGCTTTCTTT. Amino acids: CASSIDQGAPHAEAFF.

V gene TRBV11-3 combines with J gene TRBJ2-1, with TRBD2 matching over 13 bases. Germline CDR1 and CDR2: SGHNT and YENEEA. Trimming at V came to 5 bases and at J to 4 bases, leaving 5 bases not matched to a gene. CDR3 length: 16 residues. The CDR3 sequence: CASSGGTSGTYNEQFF. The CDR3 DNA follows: TGTGCCAGCAGCGGAGGGACTAGCGGGACTTACAATGAGCAGTTCTTC. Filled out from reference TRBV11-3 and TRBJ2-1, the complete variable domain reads EAGVVQSPRYKIIEKKQPVAFWCNPISGHNTLYWYLQNLGQGPELLIRYENEEAVDDSQLPKDRFSAERLKGVDSTLKIQPAELGDSAVYLCASSGGTSGTYNEQFFGPGTRLTVL.

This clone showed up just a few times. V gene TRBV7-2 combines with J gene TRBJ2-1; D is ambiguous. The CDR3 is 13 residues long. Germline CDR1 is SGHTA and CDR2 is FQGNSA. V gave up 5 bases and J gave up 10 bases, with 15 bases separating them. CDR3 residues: CASSLPILLEQFF. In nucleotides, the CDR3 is TGTGCCAGCAGCCTCCCGATACTACTCGAGCAGTTCTTC.

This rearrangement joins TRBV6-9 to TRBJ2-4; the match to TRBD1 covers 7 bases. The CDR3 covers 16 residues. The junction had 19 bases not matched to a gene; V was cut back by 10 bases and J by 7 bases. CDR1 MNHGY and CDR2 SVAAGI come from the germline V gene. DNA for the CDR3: TGTGCCACCCAAATACAGGGGAAAGGGGAGTTTAACATTCAGTACTTC. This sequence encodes CATQIQGKGEFNIQYF.

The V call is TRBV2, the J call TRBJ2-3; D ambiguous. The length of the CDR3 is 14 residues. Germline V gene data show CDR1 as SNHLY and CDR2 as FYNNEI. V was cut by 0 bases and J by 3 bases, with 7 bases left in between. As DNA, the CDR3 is TGTGCCAGCAGTGAAGCTGTGTGGACAGATACGCAGTATTTT. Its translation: CASSEAVWTDTQYF.